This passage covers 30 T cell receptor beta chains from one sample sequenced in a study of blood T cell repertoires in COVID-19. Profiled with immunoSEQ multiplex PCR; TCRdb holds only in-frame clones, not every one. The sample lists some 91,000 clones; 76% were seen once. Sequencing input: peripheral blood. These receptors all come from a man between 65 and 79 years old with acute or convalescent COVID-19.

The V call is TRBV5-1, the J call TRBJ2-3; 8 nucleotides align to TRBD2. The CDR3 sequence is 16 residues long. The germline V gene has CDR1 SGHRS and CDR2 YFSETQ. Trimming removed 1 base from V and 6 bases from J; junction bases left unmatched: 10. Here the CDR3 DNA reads TGCGCCAGCAGCTTGAATGCGGGGGGCGGAGCGGATACGCAGTATTTT. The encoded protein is CASSLNAGGGADTQYF.

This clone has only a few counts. This chain's CDR3 is CASSGQGIATYEQYF. CDR3 DNA: TGTGCCAGCAGTGGGCAGGGGATCGCGACCTACGAGCAGTACTTC. The chain is built from TRBV28 and TRBJ2-7; TRBD1 might be the D (6 bases). The CDR3 has 15 residues. Per the germline V gene, CDR1 is MDHEN and CDR2 is SYDVKM. The ends were cut back, 5 bases at V and 2 bases at J, with 16 bases in the middle.

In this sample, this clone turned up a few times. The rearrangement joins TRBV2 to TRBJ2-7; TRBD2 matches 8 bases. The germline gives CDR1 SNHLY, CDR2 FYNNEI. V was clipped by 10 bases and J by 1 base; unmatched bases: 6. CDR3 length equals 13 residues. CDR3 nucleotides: TGTGCCACTACTAGCGGAGATTCCTACGAGCAGTACTTC. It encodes CATTSGDSYEQYF.

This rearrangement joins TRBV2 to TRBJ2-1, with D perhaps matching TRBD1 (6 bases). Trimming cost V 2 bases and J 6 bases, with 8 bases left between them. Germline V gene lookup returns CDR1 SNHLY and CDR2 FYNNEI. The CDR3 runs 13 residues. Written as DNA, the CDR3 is TGTGCCAGCAGTGAAAGGGGGTCCAATGAGCAGTTCTTC. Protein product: CASSERGSNEQFF. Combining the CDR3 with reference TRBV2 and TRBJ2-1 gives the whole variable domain EPEVTQTPSHQVTQMGQEVILRCVPISNHLYFYWYRQILGQKVEFLVSFYNNEISEKSEIFDDQFSVERPDGSNFTLKIRSTKLEDSAMYFCASSERGSNEQFFGPGTRLTVL.

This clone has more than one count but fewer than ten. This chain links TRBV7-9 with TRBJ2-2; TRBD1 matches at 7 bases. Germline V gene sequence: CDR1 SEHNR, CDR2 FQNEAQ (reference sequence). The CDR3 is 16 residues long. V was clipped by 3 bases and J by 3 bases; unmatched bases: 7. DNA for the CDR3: TGTGCCAGCAGCTTTCCCGGGACAGAGTACACCGGGGAGCTGTTTTTT. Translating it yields CASSFPGTEYTGELFF.

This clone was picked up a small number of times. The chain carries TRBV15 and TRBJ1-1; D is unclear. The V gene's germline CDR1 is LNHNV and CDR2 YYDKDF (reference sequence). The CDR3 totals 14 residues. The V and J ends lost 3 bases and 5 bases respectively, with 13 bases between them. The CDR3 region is CATSSPGGGTEAFF. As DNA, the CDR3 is TGTGCCACCAGCAGCCCAGGTGGTGGGACTGAAGCTTTCTTT.

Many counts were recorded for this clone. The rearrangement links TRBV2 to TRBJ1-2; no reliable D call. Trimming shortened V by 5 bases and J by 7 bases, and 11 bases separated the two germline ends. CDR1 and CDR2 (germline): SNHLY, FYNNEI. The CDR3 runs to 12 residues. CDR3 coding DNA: TGTGCCAGCAGTTACGAGCTAGGTGGCTACACCTTC. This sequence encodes CASSYELGGYTF.

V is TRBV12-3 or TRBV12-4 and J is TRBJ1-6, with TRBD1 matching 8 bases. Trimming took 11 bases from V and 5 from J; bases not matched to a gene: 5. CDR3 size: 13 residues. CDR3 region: CASGTGNNSPLHF. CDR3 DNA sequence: TGTGCCTCGGGGACAGGCAATAATTCACCCCTCCACTTT.

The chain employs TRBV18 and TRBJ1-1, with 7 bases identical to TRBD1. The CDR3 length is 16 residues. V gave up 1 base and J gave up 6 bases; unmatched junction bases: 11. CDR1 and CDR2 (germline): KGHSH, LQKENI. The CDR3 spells CASSPLLGGGRSEAFF. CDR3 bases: TGTGCCAGCTCACCACTACTCGGAGGGGGCCGGTCTGAAGCTTTCTTT.

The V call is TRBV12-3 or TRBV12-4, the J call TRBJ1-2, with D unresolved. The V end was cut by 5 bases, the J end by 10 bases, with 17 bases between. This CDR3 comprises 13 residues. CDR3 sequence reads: CASSPSFSETYTF. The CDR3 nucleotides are TGTGCCAGCAGTCCCTCCTTTTCAGAAACCTACACCTTC.

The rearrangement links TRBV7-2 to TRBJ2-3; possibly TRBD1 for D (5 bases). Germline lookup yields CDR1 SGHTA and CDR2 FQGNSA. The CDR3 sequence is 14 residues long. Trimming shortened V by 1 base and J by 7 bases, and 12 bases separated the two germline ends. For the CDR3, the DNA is TGTGCCAGCAGCTTAGGGGCAGGGCTGCATACGCAGTATTTT. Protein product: CASSLGAGLHTQYF.

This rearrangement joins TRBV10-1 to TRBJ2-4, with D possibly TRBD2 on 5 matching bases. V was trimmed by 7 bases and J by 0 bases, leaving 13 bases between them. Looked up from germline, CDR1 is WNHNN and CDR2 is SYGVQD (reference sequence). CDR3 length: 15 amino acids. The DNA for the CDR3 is TGCGCCAGCAAAACCAGCGGAGGAGCCAAAAACATTCAGTACTTC. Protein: CASKTSGGAKNIQYF.

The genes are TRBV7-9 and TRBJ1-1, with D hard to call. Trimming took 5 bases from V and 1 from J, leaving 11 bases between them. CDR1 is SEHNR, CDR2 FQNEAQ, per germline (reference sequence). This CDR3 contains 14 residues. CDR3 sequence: CASSDPRANTEAFF. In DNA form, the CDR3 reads TGTGCCAGCAGCGATCCTCGAGCGAACACTGAAGCTTTCTTT.

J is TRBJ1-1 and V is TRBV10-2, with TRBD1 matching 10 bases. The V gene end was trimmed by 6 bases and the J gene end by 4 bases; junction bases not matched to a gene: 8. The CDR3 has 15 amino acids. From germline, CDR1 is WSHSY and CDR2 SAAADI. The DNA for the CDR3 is TGCGCCAGCAGCCGAGCCGGACAGGGGGGCACTGAAGCTTTCTTT. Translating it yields CASSRAGQGGTEAFF.

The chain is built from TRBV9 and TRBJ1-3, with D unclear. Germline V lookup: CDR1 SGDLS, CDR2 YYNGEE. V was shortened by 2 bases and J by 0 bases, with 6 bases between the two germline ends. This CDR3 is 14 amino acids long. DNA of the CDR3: TGTGCCAGCAGCGTCACAGACTCTGGAAACACCATATATTTT. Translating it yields CASSVTDSGNTIYF.

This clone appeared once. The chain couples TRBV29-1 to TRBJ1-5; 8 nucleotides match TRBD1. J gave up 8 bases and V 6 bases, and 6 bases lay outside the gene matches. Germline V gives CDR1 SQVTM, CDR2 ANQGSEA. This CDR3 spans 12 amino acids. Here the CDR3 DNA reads TGCAGCGTGGCAGGGGGCGGGGAGCCCCAGCATTTT. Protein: CSVAGGGEPQHF.

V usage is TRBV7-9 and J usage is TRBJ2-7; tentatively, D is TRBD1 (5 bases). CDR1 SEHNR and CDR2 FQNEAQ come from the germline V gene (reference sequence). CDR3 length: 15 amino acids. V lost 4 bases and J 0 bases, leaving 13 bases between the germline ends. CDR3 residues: CASSSKDKSSYEQYV. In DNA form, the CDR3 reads TGTGCCAGCAGCTCTAAGGACAAAAGCTCCTACGAGCAGTACGTC.

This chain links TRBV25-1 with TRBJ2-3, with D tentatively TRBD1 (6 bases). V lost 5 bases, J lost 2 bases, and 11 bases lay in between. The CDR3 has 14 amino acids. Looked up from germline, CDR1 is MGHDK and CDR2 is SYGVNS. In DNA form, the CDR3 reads TGTGCCAGCAGTATAATGGGGGCCACAGATACGCAGTATTTT. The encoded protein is CASSIMGATDTQYF.

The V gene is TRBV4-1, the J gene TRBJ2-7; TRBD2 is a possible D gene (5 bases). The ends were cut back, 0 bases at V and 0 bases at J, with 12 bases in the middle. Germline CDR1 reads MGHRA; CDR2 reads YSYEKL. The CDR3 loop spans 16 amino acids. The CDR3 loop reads CASSQEFREFSYEQYV. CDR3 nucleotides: TGCGCCAGCAGCCAAGAATTTAGGGAGTTCTCCTACGAGCAGTACGTC.

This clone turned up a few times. The CDR3 reads CASSLRQENSPLHF. CDR3 nucleotides: TGTGCCAGCAGTCTTCGACAGGAAAATTCACCCCTCCACTTT. The V and J genes are TRBV6-5 and TRBJ1-6, with D possibly TRBD1 on 6 matching bases. CDR1 and CDR2 (germline): MNHEY, SVGAGI. This CDR3 is built from 14 residues. The ends were cut back, 5 bases at V and 7 bases at J, with 12 bases in the middle.

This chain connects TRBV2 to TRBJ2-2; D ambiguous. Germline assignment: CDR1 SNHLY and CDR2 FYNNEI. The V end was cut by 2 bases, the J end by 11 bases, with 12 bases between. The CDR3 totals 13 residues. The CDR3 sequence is CASSESYEEELFF. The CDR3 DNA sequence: TGTGCCAGCAGTGAATCCTATGAGGAAGAGCTGTTTTTT.

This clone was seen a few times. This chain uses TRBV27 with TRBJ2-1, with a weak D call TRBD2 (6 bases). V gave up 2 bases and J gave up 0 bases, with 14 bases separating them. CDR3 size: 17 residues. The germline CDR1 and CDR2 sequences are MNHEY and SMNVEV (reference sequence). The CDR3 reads CASSLGRGRYSYNEQFF. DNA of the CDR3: TGTGCCAGCAGTTTAGGCAGAGGGAGGTACTCCTACAATGAGCAGTTCTTC.

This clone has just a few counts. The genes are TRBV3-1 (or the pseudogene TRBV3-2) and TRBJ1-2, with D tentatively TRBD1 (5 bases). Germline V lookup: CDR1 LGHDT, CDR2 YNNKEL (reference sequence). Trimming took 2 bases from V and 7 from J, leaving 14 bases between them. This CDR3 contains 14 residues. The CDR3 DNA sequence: TGTGCCAGCAGCCAATCTTACGCGGGGGGTGGCTACACCTTC. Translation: CASSQSYAGGGYTF.

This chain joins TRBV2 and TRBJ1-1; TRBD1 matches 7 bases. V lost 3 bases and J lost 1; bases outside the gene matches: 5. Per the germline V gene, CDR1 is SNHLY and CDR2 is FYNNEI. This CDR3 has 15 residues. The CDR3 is CASSEAAGGNTEAFF. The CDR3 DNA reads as TGTGCCAGCAGTGAGGCGGCAGGGGGGAACACTGAAGCTTTCTTT. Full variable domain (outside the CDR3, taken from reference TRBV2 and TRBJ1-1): EPEVTQTPSHQVTQMGQEVILRCVPISNHLYFYWYRQILGQKVEFLVSFYNNEISEKSEIFDDQFSVERPDGSNFTLKIRSTKLEDSAMYFCASSEAAGGNTEAFFGQGTRLTVV.

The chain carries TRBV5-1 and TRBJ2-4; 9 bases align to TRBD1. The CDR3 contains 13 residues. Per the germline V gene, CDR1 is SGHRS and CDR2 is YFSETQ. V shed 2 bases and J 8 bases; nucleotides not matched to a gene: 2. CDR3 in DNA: TGCGCCAGCAGCTTCCGGACAGGGGACATTCAGTACTTC. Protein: CASSFRTGDIQYF.

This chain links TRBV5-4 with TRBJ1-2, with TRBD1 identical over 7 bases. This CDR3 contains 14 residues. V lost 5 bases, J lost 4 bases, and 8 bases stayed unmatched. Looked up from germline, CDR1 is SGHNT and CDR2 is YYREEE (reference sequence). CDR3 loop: CASRTTGVVYGYTF. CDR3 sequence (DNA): TGTGCCAGCAGAACAACAGGGGTTGTCTATGGCTACACCTTC.

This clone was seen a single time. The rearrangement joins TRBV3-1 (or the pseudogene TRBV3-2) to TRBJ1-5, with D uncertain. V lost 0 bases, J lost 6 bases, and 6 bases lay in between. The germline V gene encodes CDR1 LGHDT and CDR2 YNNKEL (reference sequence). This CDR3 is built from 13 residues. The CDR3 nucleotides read TGTGCCAGCAGCCAAGATCTAACTCAGCCCCAGCATTTT. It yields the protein CASSQDLTQPQHF.

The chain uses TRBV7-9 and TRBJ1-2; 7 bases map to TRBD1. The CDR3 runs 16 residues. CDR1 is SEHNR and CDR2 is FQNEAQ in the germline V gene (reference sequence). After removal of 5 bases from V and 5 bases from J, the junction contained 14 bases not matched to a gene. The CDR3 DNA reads TGTGCCAGCAGCCCGGACAGGCCGAGAGTAAATTATGGCTACACCTTC. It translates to CASSPDRPRVNYGYTF. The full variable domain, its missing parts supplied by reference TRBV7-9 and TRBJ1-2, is DTGVSQNPRHKITKRGQNVTFRCDPISEHNRLYWYRQTLGQGPEFLTYFQNEAQLEKSRLLSDRFSAERPKGSFSTLEIQRTEQGDSAMYLCASSPDRPRVNYGYTFGSGTRLTVV.

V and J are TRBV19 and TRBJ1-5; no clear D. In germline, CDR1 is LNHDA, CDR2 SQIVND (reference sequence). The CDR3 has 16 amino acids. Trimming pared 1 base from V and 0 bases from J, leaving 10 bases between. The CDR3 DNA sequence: TGTGCCAGTAGTATAGGGGCAGCCCGTAGCAATCAGCCCCAGCATTTT. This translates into CASSIGAARSNQPQHF.

The CDR3 protein is CASSFEGSDEQYF. CDR3 sequence (DNA): TGTGCCAGCAGCTTTGAGGGTTCCGACGAGCAGTACTTC. This chain connects TRBV5-8 to TRBJ2-7; D is perhaps TRBD2 (5 bases). The V and J ends lost 2 bases and 5 bases respectively, with 11 bases between them. The V gene's germline CDR1 is SGHTS and CDR2 YDEGEE. The length of the CDR3 is 13 residues.